This TCR beta chain appears in the sequencing data of a study of post-analysis software for immune sequencing data (dated by TCRdb to 2014 to 2015). For context, the study as a whole: The recorded disease courses included relapsing-remitting, secondary progressive and progressive-relapsing multiple sclerosis, and some patients had no subtype annotation. Patient repertoires were compared against 10 to 12 previously published healthy control repertoires from donors aged roughly 6 to 27 years. A subset of samples was prepared in parallel using single-end sample barcoding, then pooled and co-amplified after Illumina adapter ligation. Results the study describes overall, beyond this receptor: Patients showed significantly higher frequencies than controls for a handful of TRBV segments, among them TRBV5-6, TRBV5-1 and TRBV20-1. Significantly lower normalized Chao1 diversity was found in multiple sclerosis patients than in controls, suggesting substantial peripheral T-cell clonal expansion. When samples were clustered directly using the F measure, samples prepared in the same batch co-clustered strongly, which prompted a batch-effect correction. The multiple sclerosis patient group was slightly younger than the control group.

The library was built by means of PCR. The instrument was an Illumina HiSeq 2500. To reduce PCR and sequencing biases, unique molecular identifiers were built into the TCR beta cDNA libraries. Some 500,000 cDNA molecules were obtained for every 1 to 10 million input T cells, so each molecule roughly corresponded to one T cell. The patient libraries were prepared and sequenced using the same protocol as the earlier healthy control dataset. Within a given batch, samples were prepared together, multiplexed and sequenced on the same HiSeq lane. Turning to the authors' computational methods: MIGEC handled the raw barcoded reads, throwing out single-read molecular identifier groups before consensus assembly and CDR3 extraction. Clonotype tables were post-analysed with VDJtools, and diversity was normalized by down-sampling all datasets to the smallest sample size. To correct batch-related cross-sample contamination, repertoire overlap clustering matched CDR3 amino acid sequences but not nucleotide sequences. TCRdb reprocessing: public reads trimmed at Q25 with fastp, clones called with MiXCR, in-frame beta chains kept. Entries that share a CDR3 protein sequence are merged under the most common genes and DNA. In this record, the V and J calls reflect TCRdb's handling and not the investigators' own analysis. This sample comprises 350,000 to 500,000 distinct CDR3 sequences, approximately 42% of them detected only once. Clones ranked in the top ten supply approximately 7.1% of the sample.

TCR beta repertoires were profiled from peripheral blood of 13 young patients with multiple sclerosis to demonstrate the VDJtools post-analysis software. The multiple sclerosis patients were children and adolescents between about 6 and 16 years of age. Looking up the germline V gene yields CDR1 SQVTM and CDR2 ANQGSEA. The CDR3 runs 16 residues from the cysteine to the phenylalanine. The sequence is cut down to CDR3 DNA, 48 bases in frame from base 1. The junction shows trimming of 4 bases on V and 2 bases on J, and the gene matches do not reach 10 bases of it. Regarding this clonotype: The antigen this receptor binds is unknown. Qualities for individual bases were not recorded, and no much larger clone is one base off.

The sequence is built from TRBV29-1 and TRBJ2-7, and TRBD1 matches 11 of the central bases. The sequence was collected from a girl aged 2-9 years with multiple sclerosis. The material sequenced was blood. The CDR3 here reads CSVALPRDRGAYEQYF. The nucleotides read TGCAGCGTTGCCCTTCCCCGGGACAGGGGGGCCTACGAGCAGTACTTC.